This T cell receptor beta chain was identified during a study of T cells after posttransplantation cyclophosphamide. Treatment was busulfan-fludarabine conditioning, a marrow graft, and cyclophosphamide on days +3 and +4. Unmatched junction bases numbered 5, after V lost 1 base and J lost 8 bases. Germline CDR1 is MGHRA and CDR2 is YSYEKL. This CDR3 is built from 15 residues. Note on this clone: Its antigen is not identified.

Study-wide points: Recipient CMV seropositivity and CMV reactivation strongly tracked TRB clonality. Tissue-infiltrating T cells from skin or gut overlapped little with blood T cells.

The repertoire was sequenced with immunoSEQ multiplex PCR; TCRdb's copy has only in-frame clones and lacks some. Seen here are roughly 12,000 clones, around nine tenths observed once, and the top ten hold roughly 4%. This receptor was obtained from a female patient younger than 45 who received an allogeneic stem cell transplant from an unrelated donor, was CMV-positive, and had no GVHD. Among the T cells, some may be from the graft donor. The sequencing used PBMCs, collected after allogeneic stem cell transplant with posttransplant cyclophosphamide. The V call is TRBV4-1, the J call TRBJ2-1; 10 bases fit TRBD1. In DNA, the CDR3 is TGCGCCAGCAGCCAAGCCCCCGGGACAGGGGATGAGCAGTTCTTC. This encodes CASSQAPGTGDEQFF.